This is a list of T cell receptor beta chains from one sample in a study of blood T cell repertoires in COVID-19. Sequencing was performed with immunoSEQ multiplex PCR; in TCRdb, only in-frame clones are kept and a portion is missing. This table has approximately 140,000 clones, around 88% appearing once. Sample: peripheral blood. Receptors were obtained from a human donor in a cohort sampled during active COVID-19. The CDR3 runs from the conserved cysteine through the conserved F or W. Fields, in order: CDR3 DNA, CDR3 protein, J gene, clone size, V gene, D gene. The D gene is left open where the match is weak. The listing skips clone size in some rows; elsewhere it reads once, few, many or a size class.

TGTGCCAGCAGTGATCAAGGCGTGACAGGGCATCAGTTT | CASSDQGVTGHQF | TRBJ1-6 | . | TRBV2 | TRBD1
TGTGCCAGCAGTTTCGGGACAGCCAATGAGCAGTTCTTC | CASSFGTANEQFF | TRBJ2-1 | . | TRBV27 | TRBD1
TGTGCCAGCAGCCACTCCACAGGAACCTTTAACAATGAGCAGTTCTTC | CASSHSTGTFNNEQFF | TRBJ2-1 | . | TRBV9 | .
TGCGCCAGCAGCTTGGGGGGACAGTGGTCCTACGAGCAGTACTTC | CASSLGGQWSYEQYF | TRBJ2-7 | . | TRBV5-1 | TRBD1
TGCAGCGCGGGGGACAGGGGCTACGAGCAGTACTTC | CSAGDRGYEQYF | TRBJ2-7 | . | TRBV29-1 | TRBD1
TGTGCCTGGAGGCAGTGGACAGATACGCAGTATTTT | CAWRQWTDTQYF | TRBJ2-3 | once | TRBV30 | .
TGTGCCAGCAGCTTAGGACGGTCGGGTGAAAAACTGTTTTTT | CASSLGRSGEKLFF | TRBJ1-4 | . | TRBV7-2 | .
TGTGCCATCAGACAGGGACAGGGGGCTCCCTACGAGCAGTACTTC | CAIRQGQGAPYEQYF | TRBJ2-7 | . | TRBV10-3 | TRBD1
TGTGCCAGCAGCTTGGCCGGGGGGGATACGCAGTATTTT | CASSLAGGDTQYF | TRBJ2-3 | . | TRBV5-4 | TRBD2
TGTGCCAGCAGTCCCTCAGGGGATGGGGCCAACGTCCTGACTTTC | CASSPSGDGANVLTF | TRBJ2-6 | many | TRBV6-4 | .
TGTGCCAGCACCGACAGGGGGAAGAATGAGCAGTTCTTC | CASTDRGKNEQFF | TRBJ2-1 | . | TRBV11-2 | TRBD1
TGTGCCAGCAGCGTAGAAAGGGGGAGAGTCCCTGGAAACACCATATATTTT | CASSVERGRVPGNTIYF | TRBJ1-3 | . | TRBV9 | .
TGCGCCAGCAGCTTGGAGGGACAGGGTGATGGCTACACCTTC | CASSLEGQGDGYTF | TRBJ1-2 | . | TRBV5-1 | TRBD1
TGTGCCAGTAGTAGCGGGAGCACCTACGAGCAGTACTTC | CASSSGSTYEQYF | TRBJ2-7 | . | TRBV19 | TRBD2
TGTGCCAGCAGTGAGACAGGGCTTAATGGCTACACCTTC | CASSETGLNGYTF | TRBJ1-2 | . | TRBV25-1 | TRBD1
TGTGCCAGCAGTTACTTGGGACAGGGGGGTTCCTATGGCTACACCTTC | CASSYLGQGGSYGYTF | TRBJ1-2 | . | TRBV6-6 | TRBD1
TGTGCCAGCAGCCATACGACAGGTGGTGGCTACACCTTC | CASSHTTGGGYTF | TRBJ1-2 | . | TRBV14 | .
TGTGCCAGCAGCGCCTGGACAGGGAAGAAGGATGGCTACACCTTC | CASSAWTGKKDGYTF | TRBJ1-2 | . | TRBV7-8 | TRBD1
TGTGCCAGCAGTTCCCACAGGGGCCAACTCTCCTACAATGAGCAGTTCTTC | CASSSHRGQLSYNEQFF | TRBJ2-1 | . | TRBV27 | TRBD1
TGTGCCAGCAGCCCCTACAGGGGGGGTGTCTACGAGCAGTACTTC | CASSPYRGGVYEQYF | TRBJ2-7 | few | TRBV14 | .
TGTGCCAGCAGTTCCCCTTTTGGGGCCCAAGAGACCCAGTACTTC | CASSSPFGAQETQYF | TRBJ2-5 | . | TRBV6-5 | .
TGTGCCAGCGCTAGACAGGAATTCACAGATACGCAGTATTTT | CASARQEFTDTQYF | TRBJ2-3 | . | TRBV7-8 | .
TGTGCCAGCAGCTGGACAGGGCGCGGGGAGACCCAGTACTTC | CASSWTGRGETQYF | TRBJ2-5 | once | TRBV7-8 | TRBD1
TGTGCCAGCAGCTTAGTAGTTCGGCAGGGGCCGACTGGCTACACCTTC | CASSLVVRQGPTGYTF | TRBJ1-2 | . | TRBV11-2 | .
TGTGCCAGTAGTATAGGATGGCAGGGCCCCTACAATGAGCAGTTCTTC | CASSIGWQGPYNEQFF | TRBJ2-1 | . | TRBV19 | .
TGTGCCAGCTCACCCTCTGCGGATGAGCAGTTCTTC | CASSPSADEQFF | TRBJ2-1 | . | TRBV18 | .
TGTGCCAGCGGAGTCCCGGCTGGGACAGGGGCATTTAGCTCCTACAATGAGCAGTTCTTC | CASGVPAGTGAFSSYNEQFF | TRBJ2-1 | . | TRBV2 | TRBD1
TGTGCCAGCAGCCGCGGGGCCCACAATGAGCAGTTCTTC | CASSRGAHNEQFF | TRBJ2-1 | . | TRBV7-9 | .
TGTGCCAGCAGCCCGGACAGTCCCTCCGAGCAGTACTTC | CASSPDSPSEQYF | TRBJ2-7 | . | TRBV11-1 | .
TGTGCCAGTAGTCCGGGACAGGCTAATTGGTATGGCTACACCTTC | CASSPGQANWYGYTF | TRBJ1-2 | once | TRBV19 | TRBD1
TGCAGCGTCGACAGGGGATCAGATACGCAGTATTTT | CSVDRGSDTQYF | TRBJ2-3 | . | TRBV29-1 | TRBD1
TGTGCCAGCACCATCTCGGGCAATCAGCCCCAGCATTTT | CASTISGNQPQHF | TRBJ1-5 | once | TRBV7-2 | .
TGCGCCAGCAGCTTGGTCGGAGTCAACACTGAAGCTTTCTTT | CASSLVGVNTEAFF | TRBJ1-1 | . | TRBV5-1 | .
TGTGCCCAAAGGGGGACCTCTGGAAACACCATATATTTT | CAQRGTSGNTIYF | TRBJ1-3 | . | TRBV18 | .
TGCGCCAGCAGCCACCTGACCGGGGAGCTGTTTTTT | CASSHLTGELFF | TRBJ2-2 | . | TRBV4-1 | .
TGCGCCAGCAGCTTGGACAGGCCGACCGCCTCCTATAATTCACCCCTCCACTTT | CASSLDRPTASYNSPLHF | TRBJ1-6 | . | TRBV5-1 | .
TGTGCCAGCAGCCCTCGGGACAGCTACGAGCAGTACTTC | CASSPRDSYEQYF | TRBJ2-7 | once | TRBV9 | TRBD1
TGCGCCAGCAGCCAAGAGCCGGGACTAGATGTCTACGAGCAGTACTTC | CASSQEPGLDVYEQYF | TRBJ2-7 | . | TRBV4-1 | TRBD2
TGTGCCAGCAGCCAGGGACACTATGAAGCTTTCTTT | CASSQGHYEAFF | TRBJ1-1 | . | TRBV4-2 | .
TGTGCCAGCAGCCTACCAGGGACAGGGCCCGGGGAGCTGTTTTTT | CASSLPGTGPGELFF | TRBJ2-2 | . | TRBV11-3 | TRBD1
TGTGCCAGCAGGCCACAGGGAATCTCTGGAAACACCATATATTTT | CASRPQGISGNTIYF | TRBJ1-3 | . | TRBV6-5 | .
TGTGCCAGCAGCTTGGCAGGGGGCAGGGAGACCCAGTACTTC | CASSLAGGRETQYF | TRBJ2-5 | . | TRBV5-4 | TRBD1
TGTGCCAGCAGACAACAGGGAGGGAACACCATATATTTT | CASRQQGGNTIYF | TRBJ1-3 | . | TRBV6-5 | .
TGTGCCAGCAGCGTAGAGGCTAGCGTGCGCCAGGAACAAGAGACCCAGTACTTC | CASSVEASVRQEQETQYF | TRBJ2-5 | . | TRBV9 | .
TGTGCCAGCAGCTTGGAGAGGCTCTATGAGCAGTTCTTC | CASSLERLYEQFF | TRBJ2-1 | . | TRBV7-9 | .
TGTGCCAGCAGGGCCGAGACAGGGACCTATAATTCACCCCTCCACTTT | CASRAETGTYNSPLHF | TRBJ1-6 | . | TRBV2 | TRBD1